These 10 T cell receptor beta chains were sequenced from one sample in a study of human T cells and chemical hapten exposure. TCRdb analysed the RACE reads with MiXCR anew, one entry per CDR3 protein. Of about 380,000 distinct CDR3 sequences listed, 5% to 6.5% are singletons. This sample's time point: pre-sensitization, week 0. Treatment in this sample: therapeutic diphenylcyclopropenone sensitization with weekly scalp DPC. The starting material was whole blood, obtained in connection with sensitization to the hapten diphenylcyclopropenone (DPC). The receptors were sampled from a woman in her forties or fifties with alopecia areata. Some clones in this sample may be carry-over from other donors' samples.

The V gene is TRBV29-1, the J gene TRBJ1-2; D is ambiguous. The CDR3 contains 13 residues. V was pared by 0 bases and J by 2 bases, with 7 bases between. Germline V gene lookup returns CDR1 SQVTM and CDR2 ANQGSEA. The CDR3, as DNA: TGCAGCGTTGAAGACGGAACCAACTATGGCTACACCTTC. Translation: CSVEDGTNYGYTF.

Concerning this clonotype: A much larger clone differs from this one at a single base, so this may be a read error. A read error is likely, as this CDR3 ends without the conserved phenylalanine or tryptophan. The rearrangement joins TRBV3-1 to TRBJ2-7, with 10 nucleotides matching TRBD2. V dropped 4 bases and J dropped 0; count of bases not matched to a gene: 6. Germline V lookup: CDR1 LGHDT, CDR2 YNNKEL (reference sequence). The CDR3 is 16 amino acids. This chain's CDR3 is CASSRSPSGGSYEQYL. Here the CDR3 DNA reads TGTGCCAGCAGCCGCAGCCCTAGCGGGGGCTCCTACGAGCAGTACCTC.

This clonotype was recorded many times. The chain uses TRBV6-1 and TRBJ2-7; tentative D call: TRBD1 (7 bases). Per the germline V gene, CDR1 is MNHNS and CDR2 is SASEGT. The CDR3 is 15 residues long. Trimming stripped 4 bases from V and 5 bases from J, with 18 bases between. CDR3 in DNA: TGTGCCAGCAGTGTTTTAGCGACAGGGAGGAACGAGCAGTACTTC. Its translation is CASSVLATGRNEQYF.

This clonotype turned up a few times. V usage is TRBV29-1 and J usage is TRBJ1-6, with 9 bases aligning to TRBD1. Germline CDR1 reads SQVTM; CDR2 reads ANQGSEA. The CDR3 extends over 13 amino acids. J lost 10 bases, V lost 4 bases, and 5 bases had no gene match. The CDR3 loop reads CSVGDREGSPLHF. The CDR3 nucleotides read TGCAGCGTTGGGGACAGGGAAGGCTCACCCCTCCACTTT.

The sample holds a few counts of this clonotype. This chain connects TRBV6-5 to TRBJ1-6; D is possibly TRBD1 (5 bases). Germline assignment: CDR1 MNHEY and CDR2 SVGAGI. V was cut by 8 bases and J by 7 bases, with 18 bases left in between. CDR3 length: 15 residues. Here the CDR3 reads CASGQPPGTNSPLHF. Written as DNA, the CDR3 is TGTGCCAGCGGCCAGCCCCCAGGGACGAATTCACCCCTCCACTTT.

V is TRBV27 and J is TRBJ2-7; 7 bases fit TRBD2. The CDR3 is 15 amino acids. Trimming cost V 5 bases and J 5 bases; bases outside gene matches: 12. The V gene's germline CDR1 is MNHEY and CDR2 SMNVEV (reference sequence). DNA for the CDR3: TGTGCCAGCAGTAAAGACCCGCGGGGGATCCACGAGCAGTACTTC. Protein product: CASSKDPRGIHEQYF.

This clonotype was found a few times. V is TRBV13 and J is TRBJ2-2, with 14 bases aligning to TRBD2. CDR1 is PRHDT, CDR2 FYEKMQ, per germline (reference sequence). CDR3 size: 17 residues. V was clipped by 5 bases and J by 5 bases; unmatched bases: 7. The CDR3 here is CASSRGLAGAVTGELFF. The CDR3 DNA follows: TGTGCCAGCAGCAGGGGACTAGCGGGAGCGGTGACCGGGGAGCTGTTTTTT.

This clonotype was seen more than once but under ten times. The V gene is TRBV5-6, the J gene TRBJ2-3; 12 nucleotides match TRBD2. The ends lost 5 bases at V and 4 bases at J; junction bases unmatched: 8. Germline assignment: CDR1 SGHDT and CDR2 YYEEEE. The CDR3 length is 16 residues. The CDR3 region is CASSAMTSGGADTQYF. Written as DNA, the CDR3 is TGTGCCAGCAGTGCCATGACTAGCGGGGGAGCAGATACGCAGTATTTT. Together with reference TRBV5-6 and TRBJ2-3, the CDR3 gives the full variable domain: DAGVTQSPTHLIKTRGQQVTLRCSPKSGHDTVSWYQQALGQGPQFIFQYYEEEERQRGNFPDRFSGHQFPNYSSELNVNALLLGDSALYLCASSAMTSGGADTQYFGPGTRLTVL.

The J gene is TRBJ2-1, the V gene TRBV28; D is unresolved. Deletions cut 2 bases from V and 0 bases from J, with 14 bases between. This CDR3 is 17 amino acids long. From germline, CDR1 is MDHEN and CDR2 SYDVKM. CDR3 sequence reads: CASSLGSPRSSYNEQFF. CDR3 in DNA: TGTGCCAGCAGTTTAGGCAGCCCGAGGAGCTCCTACAATGAGCAGTTCTTC.

The table lists this clonotype with a few counts. V gene TRBV25-1 combines with J gene TRBJ1-3; D call uncertain. Trimming took 10 bases from V and 0 from J, leaving 28 bases between them. The CDR3 sequence is 19 residues long. CDR1 and CDR2 (germline): MGHDK, SYGVNS. The CDR3 region has the DNA TGTGCCAACCCCAAAGGGTCTGACTACCCCGGATCCTCTGGAAACACCATATATTTT. This encodes CANPKGSDYPGSSGNTIYF.